The source of this T cell receptor beta chain is a study of T cells in Graves' hyperthyroidism and ophthalmopathy (dated by TCRdb to the late 2010s). About the investigation overall: A discovery cohort of fewer than 110 patients, about 40 with Graves' ophthalmopathy and 55 to 60 with stable Graves' hyperthyroidism, was used to find distinguishing TCR V-J signatures. Prospective prediction of ophthalmopathy was tested in an independent validation cohort of about 19 hyperthyroidism patients and 15 to 17 patients who later progressed to ophthalmopathy. For training and testing, the roughly 100 patients in the discovery cohort were randomly divided in a 7:3 ratio. The study also compared thyroid tissue and blood T-cell repertoires from about 6 Graves' hyperthyroidism patients. Once sampling was done, hyperthyroidism patients were given methimazole at a starting dose of 30 mg daily, whereas ophthalmopathy patients were given high-dose intravenous methylprednisolone. According to the paper, TCR Vbeta CDR3 sequencing was carried out on about 140 peripheral blood samples, which came from some 41 ophthalmopathy, 80 or so hyperthyroidism and 17 progressor patients.

Exclusion was applied to patients with uncontrolled infections, other autoimmune diseases, pregnancy or lactation. Diagnoses were based on clinical symptoms, serum thyroxine and TRAb, thyroid ultrasound and orbital computed tomography. Trizol reagent was used to extract total RNA, and RNA quality was then checked on an Agilent 2100 Bioanalyzer. As concerns this clonotype: Which antigen it targets is not known. Within one base of it there is no much larger clone, and no base qualities were kept.

Reading from cysteine to phenylalanine, the CDR3 counts 14 amino acids. Kept here is only the CDR3 DNA, which spans 42 bases and is read in frame from base 1. Relative to germline, V is 6 bases shorter and J is 3 bases shorter, with 14 bases between their ends. According to the germline V gene, CDR1 reads SNHLY and CDR2 reads FYNNEI. The TCR beta CDR3 regions were amplified from the RNA transcripts. A first-round RT-PCR of the TCR CDR3 used the HTBI primer set with the Qiagen OneStep RT-PCR kit. Libraries were constructed in a second round of multiplex PCR, after which size selection and purification were carried out. Sequencing of the libraries was done on an Illumina HiSeq2000 using paired-end 100 bp reads. Turning to the authors' computational methods: SOAPnuke was used to process the raw data, with reads discarded if the reads contained adapters or uncalled bases, had a mean Phred below 15, or lacked an exact constant-primer or identifier match. High-quality paired reads were merged with COPE v1.2.5, and unique nucleotide sequences were defined as clonotypes. MiTCR v1.1 was used to align the clonotypes against IMGT TRBV, TRBD and TRBJ reference segments. Only V-J combinations with frequency above 0.0001, covering about 99% of repertoires, were analysed. The TCS score was defined as F50 (clonal expansion) divided by E x V (chaos), with BLOSUM62-based TCRdist calculated between CDR3 peptides within each V-J. Welch's t-statistics and random forest reduced just over 500 V-J features to about 12, which were used in a naive Bayes classifier (R e1071). The similarity between thyroid and blood repertoires was quantified using the Morisita-Horn index. TCRdb's own reprocessing of the public reads used fastp at Q25 and MiXCR and kept productive beta chains. Rows are unified per CDR3 protein, each entry keeping the most common DNA and genes. The authors' filters were not applied to this entry. Present in this sample are over 650,000 distinct CDR3 sequences, less than 45% of which were seen just once. Roughly 6.5% of the sample is in the top ten clones.

General conclusions and limits of the study: Blood samples also contained most of the expanded thyroid clonotypes (frequency above 0.001), which suggests that blood repertoires may reflect thyroid immune responses. Sample size was not statistically predetermined, and investigators were not blinded to group allocation. A 13 V-J signature model separated ophthalmopathy from stable hyperthyroidism, with 87.88% sensitivity and around 84% specificity in cross-validation and 80%/75% in testing. In validation, the model predicted progression to ophthalmopathy with roughly 66% sensitivity and less than 75% specificity, a median of about 6 months before onset.

The rearrangement joined TRBV2 to TRBJ1-2, with a weak D call of TRBD1 (6 bases match). The TCR comes from an adult man with Graves' disease, either hyperthyroidism or ophthalmopathy (not recorded which). The sample was peripheral blood or thyroid tissue (not recorded which). The nucleotide sequence is given as TGTGCCAGCAGGCCGGGGGCTTCCCACTATGGCTACACCTTC. It translates as CASRPGASHYGYTF.